This T cell receptor (beta chain) was captured by sequencing in a study of T-cell memory formation after mild COVID-19. Study-level background: For the most part, TCR clusters were specific to one donor. Regarding the study as a whole: Some clones that responded were present in memory (sampled pre-infection), which suggests cross-reactive memory joined. Shrinking CD4+ clones were chiefly CM and EM; CD8+ ones were chiefly EMRA.

The table lists this clonotype with many counts. The antigen is unknown. TCRdb fed the 5' RACE reads into MiXCR, producing one record per CDR3 protein. Of over 55,000 distinct CDR3 sequences listed, 8% to 9.5% are singletons. This CDR3 contains 13 residues. V dropped 3 bases and J dropped 5 bases, with 11 bases sitting between them. Germline values: CDR1 SGHDT, CDR2 YYEEEE. This rearrangement joins TRBV5-6 to TRBJ2-5, with unresolved D. This TCR came from a man between 18 and 35 years old who had mild COVID-19 (a few samples of this study predate the infection). Cell type and time point are not known. Source material: PBMCs or a T cell subset sorted from them (not recorded which). This CDR3 reads CASSYRGVETQYF. The CDR3 DNA reads TGTGCCAGCAGCTATAGAGGTGTTGAGACCCAGTACTTC.